What follows is one TCR beta chain and its context. The antigen remains unidentified. This entry belongs to a study of beta chain features in type 1 diabetes. Study results and limitations: Among patients with Type 1 diabetes, TCRB CDR3s were moderately but significantly shorter in every one of the four CD4+ subsets.

V was clipped by 1 base and J by 0 bases, with 6 bases between them. This CDR3 is built from 14 residues. In germline, CDR1 is SGHAT, CDR2 FQNNGV. Expressed TCRB transcripts were sequenced because the isolated RNA had all been reverse transcribed beforehand. Here immunoSEQ multiplex PCR was the method, and the copy in TCRdb shows in-frame clones only, minus some. This sample yields roughly 340,000 clones, of which roughly 13% are seen a single time; approximately 0.01% belongs to the top ten. The sequenced sample consisted of naive CD4+ T cells from blood. This receptor was taken from a woman aged 18 to 35 with type 1 diabetes. The rearrangement links TRBV11-2 to TRBJ2-5, with no clear D. CDR3 in amino acids: CASSLVFNQETQYF. The CDR3 coding sequence is TGTGCCAGCAGCTTAGTGTTCAACCAAGAGACCCAGTACTTC.